Listed below are T cell receptor beta chains from one sample, sequenced in a study of human T cells and chemical hapten exposure. TCRdb re-called the RACE reads through MiXCR, storing one row per CDR3 protein. The table has about 380,000 distinct CDR3 sequences, about 4.4% seen once; the top ten hold under 3%. The specimen was whole blood, collected in connection with sensitization to the hapten diphenylcyclopropenone (DPC). These TCRs come from a woman aged 45-59 years with alopecia areata. Some clones in this sample may be carry-over from other donors' samples. Each CDR3 is given with its conserved first and last residue. A D gene is named only where the DNA matches it firmly. Clone size is shown for a subset of rows, as once, few, many or a class of expanded clone.

abundance	d_gene	v_gene	j_gene	CDR3nt	CDR3aa
-	-	TRBV28	TRBJ2-7	TGTGCCAGCAGTTTCACGGATCTGCGCTACGAGCAGTACTTC	CASSFTDLRYEQYF
few	-	TRBV20-1	TRBJ2-1	TGCAGTGCTAGAGATCTGTACAATGAGCAGTTCTTC	CSARDLYNEQFF
many	-	TRBV15	TRBJ2-3	TGTGCCACCAGCAGAGCCCCAGATACGCAGTATTTT	CATSRAPDTQYF
-	-	TRBV14	TRBJ1-2	TGTGCCAGCAGCCAAGATGGGGACACGCTTTACTATGGCTACACCTTC	CASSQDGDTLYYGYTF
many	TRBD2	TRBV6-6	TRBJ2-7	TGTGCCAGCAGTTACCGAGAGCGGGGGACCTCCTACGAGCAGTACTTC	CASSYRERGTSYEQYF
-	-	TRBV11-2	TRBJ1-1	TGTGCCAGCAGCTTCCCACCCCCAGTAGTTGACCCCACTGAAGCTTTCTTT	CASSFPPPVVDPTEAFF
-	-	TRBV29-1	TRBJ1-1	TGCAGCGTTGAGGGGGAAGGGGGTAACACTGAAGCTTTCTTT	CSVEGEGGNTEAFF
-	-	TRBV6-1	TRBJ2-1	TGTGCCAGCAGTGAAACTGGCAGTTACAATGAGCAGTTCTTC	CASSETGSYNEQFF
many	TRBD2	TRBV12-3/TRBV12-4	TRBJ2-2	TGTGCCAGCAGCCCAGCGGGAGCGGTCACCGGGGAGCTGTTTTTT	CASSPAGAVTGELFF
many	-	TRBV20-1	TRBJ1-1	TGCAGTGCTGGCGAGGGTACTGAAGCTTTCTTT	CSAGEGTEAFF
-	-	TRBV5-4	TRBJ1-1	TGTGCCAGCAGCTTGATGGGGGCGGACGAAGCTTTCTTT	CASSLMGADEAFF
many	TRBD1	TRBV29-1	TRBJ1-1	TGCAGCGTGGGGGACAGTGAAGCTTTCTTT	CSVGDSEAFF
-	-	TRBV20-1	TRBJ1-2	TGCAGTGCCCCCCGAGCCGGGCTGGGCTACACCTTC	CSAPRAGLGYTF
many	-	TRBV27	TRBJ2-1	TGTGCCAGCAGTTTAGGTCTCCCCGTCTCCTACAATGAGCAGTTCTTC	CASSLGLPVSYNEQFF
many	-	TRBV29-1	TRBJ2-6	TGCAGCGTTGAATCAGGGGCCAACGTCCTGACTTTC	CSVESGANVLTF
many	-	TRBV5-1	TRBJ1-1	TGCGCCAGCAGCTTGGTAAGGGGGGTGGACACTGAAGCTTTCTTT	CASSLVRGVDTEAFF
many	-	TRBV5-4	TRBJ2-1	TGTGCCAGCAGCACGGGGGGACAGGCCTACAATGAGCAGTTCTTC	CASSTGGQAYNEQFF
-	TRBD1	TRBV6-5	TRBJ2-3	TGTGCCAGCAGTGCAGGACAGGGTCCTACAGATACGCAGTATTTT	CASSAGQGPTDTQYF
many	-	TRBV29-1	TRBJ2-2	TGCAGCGTGTACGGTGGGCCCGGGAACACCGGGGAGCTGTTTTTT	CSVYGGPGNTGELFF
-	-	TRBV18	TRBJ1-5	TGTGCCAGCTCCCCGGGGGACGCCACGCAGCCCCAGCATTTT	CASSPGDATQPQHF
many	TRBD2	TRBV6-5	TRBJ2-2	TGTGCCAGCACCCCGCCTAGCGGGAGCGGGGCCGGGGAGCTGTTTTTT	CASTPPSGSGAGELFF
many	-	TRBV12-3/TRBV12-4	TRBJ2-3	TGTGCCAGCGGGGGGCGGGGGAAGGATACGCAGTATTTT	CASGGRGKDTQYF
many	-	TRBV7-6	TRBJ2-1	TGTGCCAGCAGCATGAGGACTGGGAGCTCCTACAATGAGCAGTTCTTC	CASSMRTGSSYNEQFF
many	-	TRBV12-3/TRBV12-4	TRBJ1-1	TGTGCCAGCAGTTTTATGGGAGGCACTGAAGCTTTCTTT	CASSFMGGTEAFF
many	-	TRBV29-1	TRBJ1-1	TGCAGCGTGTCGTGGGGGAGAACTGAAGCTTTCTTT	CSVSWGRTEAFF
many	TRBD1	TRBV7-6	TRBJ2-7	TGTGCCAGCAGCCTGACAGGGGGCGAAGGGACCCACGAGCAGTACTTC	CASSLTGGEGTHEQYF
few	TRBD2	TRBV7-2	TRBJ2-5	TGTGCCAGCAGCTTAGGGACTAGCGAGCACGAGACCCAGTACTTC	CASSLGTSEHETQYF
-	-	TRBV7-2	TRBJ2-7	TGTGCCAGCGCCCACGGGATTAGCTCCTACGAGCAGTACTTC	CASAHGISSYEQYF
many	-	TRBV5-1	TRBJ2-7	TGCGCCAGCAGCTTCTCCCCGGGTAGCTCCTACGAGCAGTACTTC	CASSFSPGSSYEQYF
many	-	TRBV4-3	TRBJ2-7	TGCGCCAGCAGCCAAGGGACCCAGGCATGGTACGAGCAGTACTTC	CASSQGTQAWYEQYF
-	-	TRBV29-1	TRBJ2-7	TGCAGCGTCGGGGACGGGAGCTCCTACGAGCAGTACTTC	CSVGDGSSYEQYF
few	TRBD1	TRBV3-1	TRBJ1-1	TGTGCCAGCAGCCCACCTGTATCAGGGGGCAGGAGCACTGAAGCTTTCTTT	CASSPPVSGGRSTEAFF
many	TRBD1	TRBV7-9	TRBJ1-5	TGTGCCAGCAGCCACGGACAGGCGGGCGAGCATCAGCCCCAGCATTTT	CASSHGQAGEHQPQHF
-	TRBD1	TRBV6-2/TRBV6-3	TRBJ2-7	TGTGCCAGCAGTCCATTCGGGACAGAACCCTCGTACTTC	CASSPFGTEPSYF
many	TRBD2	TRBV29-1	TRBJ2-3	TGCAGCGTTTCCGGGACTAGCGGCAATACGCAGTATTTT	CSVSGTSGNTQYF
-	TRBD1	TRBV6-5	TRBJ1-1	TGTGCCATAAACAGGGGCACTGAAGCTTTCTTT	CAINRGTEAFF
many	-	TRBV20-1	TRBJ1-1	TGCAGTGCTAGACAGGGGCTGGTTGAAGCTTTCTTT	CSARQGLVEAFF
many	-	TRBV28	TRBJ2-7	TGTGCCAGCAGGGGAGACAGCTCCTACGAGCAGTACTTC	CASRGDSSYEQYF
few	-	TRBV12-3/TRBV12-4	TRBJ2-7	TGTGCCAGCAGTTCCCTGACAGGCCTAGGTATTTACGAGCAGTACTTC	CASSSLTGLGIYEQYF
many	-	TRBV6-6	TRBJ2-7	TGTGCCAGCAGTTACTCGAGAGGGGGGGCCTTCAACGAGCAGTACTTC	CASSYSRGGAFNEQYF
many	-	TRBV7-9	TRBJ2-7	TGTGCCAGCAGCTTAGCCGGGGGCGCCGAGCAGTACTTC	CASSLAGGAEQYF
many	-	TRBV10-3	TRBJ1-2	TGTGCCATCAGTGAGTCTAGAGGGTATGGCTACACCTTC	CAISESRGYGYTF
many	-	TRBV6-5	TRBJ2-7	TGTGCCAGCAGTTACTCTTCCGCCCCGGGGTTCGGTTACGAGCAGTACTTC	CASSYSSAPGFGYEQYF
many	TRBD1	TRBV29-1	TRBJ2-3	TGCAGCGTTGATCAAAGGGACAGGGCTTTCACAGATACGCAGTATTTT	CSVDQRDRAFTDTQYF
-	TRBD1	TRBV5-6	TRBJ2-2	TGTGCCAGCAGCCCCCCGGGACAGGGATCCACCGGGGAGCTGTTTTTT	CASSPPGQGSTGELFF
many	-	TRBV11-2	TRBJ1-6	TGTGCCAGCAGCGGACCGCAGGGAAATTCACCCCTCCACTTT	CASSGPQGNSPLHF
-	-	TRBV6-2/TRBV6-3	TRBJ1-5	TGTGCCAGCAGTTTTGCGATTAATCAGCCCCAGCATTTT	CASSFAINQPQHF
-	TRBD2	TRBV20-1	TRBJ2-1	TGCAGTGCTAGAGATCTTGAAGCGGGAGGTCTCTACAATGAGCAGTTCTTC	CSARDLEAGGLYNEQFF
-	-	TRBV4-1	TRBJ1-3	TGCGCCAGCAGCCAAGATCAGGGGACTCGCACCATATATTTT	CASSQDQGTRTIYF
-	-	TRBV13	TRBJ1-1	TGTGCCAGCAGCTTTTGGGGGTTCGCTGAAGCTTTCTTT	CASSFWGFAEAFF
-	-	TRBV29-1	TRBJ2-2	TGCAGCGTTCCAGGTACCGGGGAGCTGTTTTTT	CSVPGTGELFF